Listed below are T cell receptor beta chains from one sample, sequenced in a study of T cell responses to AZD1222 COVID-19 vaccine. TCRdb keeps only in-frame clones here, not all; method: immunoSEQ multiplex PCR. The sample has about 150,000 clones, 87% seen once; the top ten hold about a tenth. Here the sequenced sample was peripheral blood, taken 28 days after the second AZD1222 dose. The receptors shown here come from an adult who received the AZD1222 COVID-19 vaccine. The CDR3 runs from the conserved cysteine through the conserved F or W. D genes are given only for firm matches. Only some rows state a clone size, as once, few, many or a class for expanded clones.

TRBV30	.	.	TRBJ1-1	CAWSVGTAGTEAFF	TGTGCCTGGAGTGTTGGGACGGCGGGCACTGAAGCTTTCTTT
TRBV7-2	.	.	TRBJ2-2	CASSSAGKRGTGELFF	TGTGCCAGCAGCTCAGCGGGGAAAAGGGGGACCGGGGAGCTGTTTTTT
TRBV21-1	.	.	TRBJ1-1	CASSKALERFQGAEAFF	TGTGCCAGCAGCAAAGCGCTTGAACGCTTCCAGGGCGCTGAAGCTTTCTTT
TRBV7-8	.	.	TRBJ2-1	CASSSWDPLNEQFF	TGTGCCAGCAGCTCATGGGACCCACTCAATGAGCAGTTCTTC
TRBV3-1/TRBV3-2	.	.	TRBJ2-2	CASSQRTGELFF	TGTGCCAGCAGCCAGAGGACCGGGGAGCTGTTTTTT
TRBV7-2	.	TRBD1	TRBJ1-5	CASSTQTGPNQPQHF	TGTGCCAGCAGCACTCAGACAGGGCCCAATCAGCCCCAGCATTTT
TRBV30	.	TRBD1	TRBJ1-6	CAWTVDRADSPLHF	TGTGCCTGGACCGTGGACAGGGCTGATTCACCCCTCCACTTT
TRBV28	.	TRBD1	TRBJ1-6	CASSSGQQGSPLHF	TGTGCCAGCAGTTCGGGACAGCAAGGTTCACCCCTCCACTTT
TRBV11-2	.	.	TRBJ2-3	CASSLLPSDTQYF	TGTGCCAGCAGCCTCCTCCCCTCGGATACGCAGTATTTT
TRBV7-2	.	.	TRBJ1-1	CASSLDWGPSAEAFF	TGTGCCAGCAGCTTAGATTGGGGCCCCAGCGCTGAAGCTTTCTTT
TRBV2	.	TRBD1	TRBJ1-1	CASRLQGAVNTEAFF	TGTGCCAGCAGATTACAGGGGGCTGTGAACACTGAAGCTTTCTTT
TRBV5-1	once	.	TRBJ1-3	CASSLEGNSGNTIYF	TGCGCCAGCAGCTTGGAGGGGAACTCTGGAAACACCATATATTTT
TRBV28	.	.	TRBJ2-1	CASSYTGQGLGGIYNEQFF	TGTGCCAGCAGTTATACGGGCCAGGGGCTAGGCGGAATCTACAATGAGCAGTTCTTC
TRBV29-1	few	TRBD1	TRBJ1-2	CSAEPRQGYGYTF	TGCAGCGCCGAACCTCGACAGGGGTATGGCTACACCTTC
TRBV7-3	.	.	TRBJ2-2	CASSLTEGGELFF	TGTGCCAGCAGCTTAACGGAGGGCGGGGAGCTGTTTTTT
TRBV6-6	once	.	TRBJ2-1	CASRTQSSYNEQFF	TGTGCCAGCAGGACTCAGAGCTCCTACAATGAGCAGTTCTTC
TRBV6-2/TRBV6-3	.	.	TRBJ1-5	CASSYGGELGSNQPQHF	TGTGCCAGCAGTTACGGAGGGGAGTTGGGAAGCAATCAGCCCCAGCATTTT
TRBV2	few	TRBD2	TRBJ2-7	CASSEWLAGAEQYF	TGTGCCAGCAGTGAATGGCTAGCGGGAGCCGAGCAGTACTTC
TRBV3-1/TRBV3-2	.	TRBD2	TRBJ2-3	CASSQGSGGMNTQYF	TGTGCCAGCAGCCAAGGGTCGGGAGGGATGAATACGCAGTATTTT
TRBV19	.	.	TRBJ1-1	CASSRPVGEAFF	TGTGCCAGTAGCAGACCAGTTGGTGAAGCTTTCTTT
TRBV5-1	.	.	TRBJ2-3	CASSLYSTDTQYF	TGCGCCAGCAGCCTATACTCCACAGATACGCAGTATTTT
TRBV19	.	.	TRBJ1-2	CASRQGSYGYTF	TGTGCCAGTAGGCAGGGAAGCTATGGCTACACCTTC
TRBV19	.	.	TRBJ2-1	CASSIGQGRSYNEQFF	TGTGCCAGTAGTATAGGGCAGGGTCGGTCCTACAATGAGCAGTTCTTC
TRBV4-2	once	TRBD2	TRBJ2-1	CASSQDASGRGVSEQFF	TGTGCCAGCAGCCAAGATGCTAGCGGGAGGGGGGTGAGTGAGCAGTTCTTC
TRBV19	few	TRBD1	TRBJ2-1	CASSIPPSGTGGWNEQFF	TGTGCCAGTAGTATACCTCCCTCCGGAACAGGGGGCTGGAATGAGCAGTTCTTC
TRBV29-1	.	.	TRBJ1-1	CTTTGQMNTEAFF	TGCACCACAACGGGACAAATGAACACTGAAGCTTTCTTT
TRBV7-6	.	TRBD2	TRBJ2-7	CASSLGLAGGGKGEQYF	TGTGCCAGCAGCTTAGGGCTAGCGGGAGGGGGAAAGGGTGAGCAGTACTTC
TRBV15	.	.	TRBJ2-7	CATSRGQDWDEQYF	TGTGCCACCAGCAGAGGGCAGGATTGGGACGAGCAGTACTTC
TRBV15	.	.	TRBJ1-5	CATSRDLLQPQHF	TGTGCCACCAGCAGAGATCTCCTTCAGCCCCAGCATTTT
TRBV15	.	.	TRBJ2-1	CATSRRPSYNEQFF	TGTGCCACCAGCAGAAGGCCTTCCTACAATGAGCAGTTCTTC
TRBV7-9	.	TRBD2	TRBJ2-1	CASSLGLAYYNEQFF	TGTGCCAGCAGCTTGGGACTAGCGTACTACAATGAGCAGTTCTTC
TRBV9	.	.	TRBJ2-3	CASSVLADTQYF	TGTGCCAGCAGCGTACTAGCAGATACGCAGTATTTT
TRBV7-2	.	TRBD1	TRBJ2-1	CASSGRDRVYNEQFF	TGTGCCAGCAGCGGGAGGGACAGGGTATACAATGAGCAGTTCTTC
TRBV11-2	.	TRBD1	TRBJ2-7	CASSSGTGGLGEQYF	TGTGCCAGCAGCTCGGGGACAGGGGGGCTGGGGGAGCAGTACTTC
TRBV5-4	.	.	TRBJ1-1	CASSLSTGVNTEAFF	TGTGCCAGCAGCTTGAGTACTGGGGTGAACACTGAAGCTTTCTTT
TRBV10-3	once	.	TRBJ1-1	CAVRTSHLEAFF	TGTGCCGTCCGGACGTCTCACCTTGAAGCTTTCTTT
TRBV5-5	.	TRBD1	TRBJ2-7	CASSLAGLSLFAGQGEQYF	TGTGCCAGCAGCTTGGCGGGGTTGAGCTTGTTTGCAGGACAGGGAGAGCAGTACTTC
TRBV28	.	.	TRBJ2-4	CASSLGWTGNIQYF	TGTGCCAGCAGTTTAGGTTGGACTGGTAACATTCAGTACTTC
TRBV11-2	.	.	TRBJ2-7	CASSVGLSYEQYF	TGTGCCAGCAGCGTTGGACTCTCTTACGAGCAGTACTTC
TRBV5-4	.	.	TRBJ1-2	CASSLAGTNYGYTF	TGTGCCAGCAGCTTGGCCGGGACCAACTATGGCTACACCTTC
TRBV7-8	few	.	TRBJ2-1	CASGWNEQFF	TGTGCCAGCGGGTGGAATGAGCAGTTCTTC
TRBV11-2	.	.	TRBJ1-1	CASSLHQNTEAFF	TGTGCCAGCAGCCTCCACCAAAACACTGAAGCTTTCTTT
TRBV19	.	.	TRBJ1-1	CASSPPDFWGGTEAFF	TGTGCCAGTAGTCCCCCGGACTTTTGGGGAGGCACTGAAGCTTTCTTT
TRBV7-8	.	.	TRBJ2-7	CVSSLELGSTGNYEQYF	TGTGTCAGCAGCTTAGAGTTGGGCAGCACAGGGAACTACGAGCAGTACTTC
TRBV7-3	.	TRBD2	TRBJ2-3	CASGTGGLQDTQYF	TGTGCCAGCGGAACGGGAGGTCTCCAAGATACGCAGTATTTT
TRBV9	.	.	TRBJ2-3	CASSVQPTGPDTQYF	TGTGCCAGCAGCGTTCAACCCACGGGTCCAGATACGCAGTATTTT
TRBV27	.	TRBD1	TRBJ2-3	CASSLTGDIRADTQYF	TGTGCCAGCAGCCTGACAGGGGACATTCGGGCAGATACGCAGTATTTT
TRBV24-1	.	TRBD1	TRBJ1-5	CATSDFWDREADQPQHF	TGTGCCACCAGTGATTTCTGGGACAGGGAGGCGGATCAGCCCCAGCATTTT
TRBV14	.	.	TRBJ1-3	CASSQHTTRGNTIYF	TGTGCCAGCAGCCAACACACCACTCGAGGAAACACCATATATTTT
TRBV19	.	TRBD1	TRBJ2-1	CASSMGQGAVNEQFF	TGTGCCAGTAGTATGGGGCAGGGGGCGGTCAATGAGCAGTTCTTC
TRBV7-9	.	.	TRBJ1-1	CASSFSGNTEAFF	TGTGCCAGCAGCTTTTCCGGAAACACTGAAGCTTTCTTT
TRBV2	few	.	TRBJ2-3	CASSARADTQYF	TGTGCCAGCAGTGCCCGGGCAGATACGCAGTATTTT
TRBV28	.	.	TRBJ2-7	CASSLPWQGEQYF	TGTGCCAGCAGTTTACCCTGGCAGGGCGAGCAGTACTTC
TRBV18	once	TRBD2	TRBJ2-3	CASSPTSGSRGDTQYF	TGTGCCAGCTCACCAACTAGCGGGAGCCGGGGGGATACGCAGTATTTT
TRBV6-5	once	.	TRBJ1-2	CASSYSIRGRGYTF	TGTGCCAGCAGTTACTCGATAAGGGGACGTGGCTACACCTTC
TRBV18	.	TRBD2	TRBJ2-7	CASSPPGVLAGQAYEQYF	TGTGCCAGCTCACCCCCGGGGGTTCTAGCGGGCCAAGCCTACGAGCAGTACTTC
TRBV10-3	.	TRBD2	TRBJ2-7	CAIRKETSGPYEQYF	TGTGCCATCAGGAAGGAGACTAGCGGTCCCTACGAGCAGTACTTC